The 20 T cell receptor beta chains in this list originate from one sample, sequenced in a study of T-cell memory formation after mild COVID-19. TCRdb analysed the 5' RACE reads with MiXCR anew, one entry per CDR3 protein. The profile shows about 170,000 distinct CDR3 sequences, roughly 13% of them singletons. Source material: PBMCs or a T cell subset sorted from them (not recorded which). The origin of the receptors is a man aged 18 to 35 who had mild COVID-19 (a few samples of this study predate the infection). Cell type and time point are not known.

Written as DNA, the CDR3 is TGTGCCAGCAGCGTAGGGACTAGCGGGGGATACAATGAGCAGTTCTTC. Its translation: CASSVGTSGGYNEQFF. This chain links TRBV9 with TRBJ2-1, with TRBD2 matching 13 bases. The CDR3 is 16 amino acids. V shed 0 bases and J 4 bases; nucleotides not matched to a gene: 1. Per the germline V gene, CDR1 is SGDLS and CDR2 is YYNGEE.

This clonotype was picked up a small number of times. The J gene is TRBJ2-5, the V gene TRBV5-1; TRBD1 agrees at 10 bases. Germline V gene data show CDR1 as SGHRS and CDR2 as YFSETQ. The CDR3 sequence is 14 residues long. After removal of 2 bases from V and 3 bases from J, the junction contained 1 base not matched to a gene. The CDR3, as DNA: TGCGCCAGCAGCTTTGGGACAGGGGAAGAGACCCAGTACTTC. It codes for CASSFGTGEETQYF.

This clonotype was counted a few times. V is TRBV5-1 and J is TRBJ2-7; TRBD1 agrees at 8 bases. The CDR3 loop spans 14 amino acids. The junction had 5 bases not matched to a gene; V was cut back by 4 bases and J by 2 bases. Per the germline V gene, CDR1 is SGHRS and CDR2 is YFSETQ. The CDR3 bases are TGCGCCAGCAGCCCGGGGACAGGCGCCTACGAGCAGTACTTC. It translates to CASSPGTGAYEQYF.

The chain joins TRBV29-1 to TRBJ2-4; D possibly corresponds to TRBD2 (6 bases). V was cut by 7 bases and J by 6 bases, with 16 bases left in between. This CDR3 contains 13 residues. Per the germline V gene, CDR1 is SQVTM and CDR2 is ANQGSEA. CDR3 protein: CSAKTRLGNIQYF. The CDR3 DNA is TGCAGCGCCAAGACTAGACTGGGAAACATTCAGTACTTC. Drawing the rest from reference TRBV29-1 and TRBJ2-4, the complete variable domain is SAVISQKPSRDICQRGTSLTIQCQVDSQVTMMFWYRQQPGQSLTLIATANQGSEATYESGFVIDKFPISRPNLTFSTLTVSNMSPEDSSIYLCSAKTRLGNIQYFGAGTRLSVL.

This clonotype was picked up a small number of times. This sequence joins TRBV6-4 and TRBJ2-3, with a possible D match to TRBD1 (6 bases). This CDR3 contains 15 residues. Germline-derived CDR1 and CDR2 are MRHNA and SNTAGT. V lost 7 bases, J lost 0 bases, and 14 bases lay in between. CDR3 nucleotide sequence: TGTGCCAGCAAATTGACAGGCCATAGCACAGATACGCAGTATTTT. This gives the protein CASKLTGHSTDTQYF.

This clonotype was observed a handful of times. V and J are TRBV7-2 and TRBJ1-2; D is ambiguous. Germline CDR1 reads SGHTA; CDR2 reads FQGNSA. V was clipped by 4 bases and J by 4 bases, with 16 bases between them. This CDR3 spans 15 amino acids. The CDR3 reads CASSSPDPSVYGYTF. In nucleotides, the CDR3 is TGTGCCAGCAGCTCCCCCGATCCTTCCGTCTATGGCTACACCTTC.

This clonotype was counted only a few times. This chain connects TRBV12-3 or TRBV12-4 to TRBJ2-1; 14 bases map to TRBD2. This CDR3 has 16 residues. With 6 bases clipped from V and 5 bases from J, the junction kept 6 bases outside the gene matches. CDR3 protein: CASSPGLAGGNNEQFF. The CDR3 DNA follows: TGTGCCAGCAGCCCCGGACTAGCGGGGGGCAACAATGAGCAGTTCTTC.

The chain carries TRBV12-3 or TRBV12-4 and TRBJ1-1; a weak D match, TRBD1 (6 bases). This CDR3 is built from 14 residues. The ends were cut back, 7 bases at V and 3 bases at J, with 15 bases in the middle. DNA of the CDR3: TGTGCCAGCAACCTGGGGGGGGCCGACACTGAAGCTTTCTTT. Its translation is CASNLGGADTEAFF.

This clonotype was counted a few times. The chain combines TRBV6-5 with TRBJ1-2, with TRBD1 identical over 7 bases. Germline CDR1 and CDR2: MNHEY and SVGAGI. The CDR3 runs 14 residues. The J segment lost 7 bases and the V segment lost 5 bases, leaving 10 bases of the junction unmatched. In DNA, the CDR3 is TGTGCCAGCAGTCCCGACAGGGTAAAGGGTGGCTACACCTTC. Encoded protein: CASSPDRVKGGYTF.

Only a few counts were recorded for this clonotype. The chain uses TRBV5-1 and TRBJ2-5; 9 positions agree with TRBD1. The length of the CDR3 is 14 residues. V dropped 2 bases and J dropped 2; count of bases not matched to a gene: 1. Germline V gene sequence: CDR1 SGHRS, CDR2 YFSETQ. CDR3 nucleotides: TGCGCCAGCAGCTTAGACAGGGGGCAAGAGACCCAGTACTTC. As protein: CASSLDRGQETQYF.

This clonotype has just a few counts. The CDR3 DNA sequence: TGTGCCAGCAGGCCCCGGACCGGGACAGGGGGCTACGACGAGCAGTACTTC. Protein: CASRPRTGTGGYDEQYF. The V gene is TRBV6-2 or TRBV6-3, the J gene TRBJ2-7; 12 nucleotides align to TRBD1. V was pared by 6 bases and J by 5 bases, with 14 bases of the junction left unmatched. CDR1 is MNHEY and CDR2 is SVGEGT in the germline V gene. This CDR3 is built from 17 residues.

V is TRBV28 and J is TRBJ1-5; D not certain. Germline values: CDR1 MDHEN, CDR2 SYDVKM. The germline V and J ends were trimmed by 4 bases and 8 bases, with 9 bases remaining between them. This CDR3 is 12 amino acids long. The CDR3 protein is CASSSLIEPQHF. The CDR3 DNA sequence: TGTGCCAGCAGTTCCCTTATAGAGCCCCAGCATTTT.

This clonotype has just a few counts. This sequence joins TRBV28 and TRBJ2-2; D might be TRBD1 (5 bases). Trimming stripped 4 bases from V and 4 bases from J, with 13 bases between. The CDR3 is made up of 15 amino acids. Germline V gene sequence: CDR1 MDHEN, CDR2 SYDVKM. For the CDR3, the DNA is TGTGCCAGCAGTTACAGGTTTTTCCCCACCGGGGAGCTGTTTTTT. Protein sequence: CASSYRFFPTGELFF.

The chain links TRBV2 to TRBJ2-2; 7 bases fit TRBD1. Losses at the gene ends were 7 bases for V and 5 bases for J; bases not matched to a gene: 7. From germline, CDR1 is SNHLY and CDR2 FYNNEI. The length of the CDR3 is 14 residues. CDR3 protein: CASTPAGGTGELFF. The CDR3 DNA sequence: TGTGCCAGCACACCGGCAGGGGGAACCGGGGAGCTGTTTTTT.

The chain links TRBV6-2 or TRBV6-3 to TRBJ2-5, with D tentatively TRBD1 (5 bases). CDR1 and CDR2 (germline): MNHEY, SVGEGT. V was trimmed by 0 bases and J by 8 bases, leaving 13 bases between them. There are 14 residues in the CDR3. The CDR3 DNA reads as TGTGCCAGCAGTTACTCGTTATCCAGGGAAACCCAGTACTTC. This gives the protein CASSYSLSRETQYF.

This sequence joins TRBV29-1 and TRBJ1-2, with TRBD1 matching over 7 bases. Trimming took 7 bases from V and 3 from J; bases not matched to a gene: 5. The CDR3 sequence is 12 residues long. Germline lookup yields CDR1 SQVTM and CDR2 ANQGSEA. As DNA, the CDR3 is TGCAGCGGACAAGGGACAGACTATGGCTACACCTTC. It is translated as CSGQGTDYGYTF. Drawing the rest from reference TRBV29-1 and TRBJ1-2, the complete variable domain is SAVISQKPSRDICQRGTSLTIQCQVDSQVTMMFWYRQQPGQSLTLIATANQGSEATYESGFVIDKFPISRPNLTFSTLTVSNMSPEDSSIYLCSGQGTDYGYTFGSGTRLTVV.

The CDR3 DNA follows: TGTGCCAGCAGCCCAACCACTAACTATGGCTACACCTTC. Translated, it gives CASSPTTNYGYTF. The genes are TRBV7-3 and TRBJ1-2; D ambiguous. Germline V gene lookup returns CDR1 SGHTA and CDR2 FQGTGA. The CDR3 spans 13 residues. Trimming took off 5 bases at V and 0 bases at J, with 7 bases between the two ends.

The CDR3 loop reads CATSERQGVGYNEQFF. In DNA form, the CDR3 reads TGTGCCACCAGTGAGCGGCAGGGGGTGGGATACAATGAGCAGTTCTTC. The V gene is TRBV24-1, the J gene TRBJ2-1, with 7 bases lining up with TRBD1. Germline values: CDR1 KGHDR, CDR2 SFDVKD. This CDR3 comprises 16 residues. With 4 bases clipped from V and 4 bases from J, the junction kept 9 bases outside the gene matches.

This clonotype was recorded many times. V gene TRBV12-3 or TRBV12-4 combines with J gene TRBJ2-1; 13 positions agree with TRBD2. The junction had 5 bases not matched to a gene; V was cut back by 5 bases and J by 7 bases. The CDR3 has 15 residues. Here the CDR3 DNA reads TGTGCCAGCAGTCACGGGACTAGCGGGGTGAATGAGCAGTTCTTC. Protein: CASSHGTSGVNEQFF.

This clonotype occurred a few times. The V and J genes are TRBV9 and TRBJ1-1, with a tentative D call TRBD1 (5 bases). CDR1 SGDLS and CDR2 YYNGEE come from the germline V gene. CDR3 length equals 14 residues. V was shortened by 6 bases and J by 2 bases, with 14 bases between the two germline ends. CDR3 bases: TGTGCCAGCACCCTAACCGGGGCTAACACTGAAGCTTTCTTT. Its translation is CASTLTGANTEAFF. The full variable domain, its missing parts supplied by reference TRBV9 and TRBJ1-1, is DSGVTQTPKHLITATGQRVTLRCSPRSGDLSVYWYQQSLDQGLQFLIQYYNGEERAKGNILERFSAQQFPDLHSELNLSSLELGDSALYFCASTLTGANTEAFFGQGTRLTVV.